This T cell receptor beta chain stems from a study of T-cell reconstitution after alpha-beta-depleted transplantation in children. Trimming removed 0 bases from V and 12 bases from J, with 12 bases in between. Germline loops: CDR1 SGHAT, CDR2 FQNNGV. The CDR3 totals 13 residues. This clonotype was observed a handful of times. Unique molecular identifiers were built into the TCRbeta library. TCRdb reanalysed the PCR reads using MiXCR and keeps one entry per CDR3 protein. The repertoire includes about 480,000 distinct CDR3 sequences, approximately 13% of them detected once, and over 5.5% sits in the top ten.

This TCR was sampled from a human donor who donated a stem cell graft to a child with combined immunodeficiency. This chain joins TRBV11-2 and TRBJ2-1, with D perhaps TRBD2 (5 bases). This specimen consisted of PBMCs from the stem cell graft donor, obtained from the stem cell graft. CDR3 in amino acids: CASSLEGTGTQFF. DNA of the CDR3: TGTGCCAGCAGCTTAGAGGGTACGGGAACGCAGTTCTTC.